This T cell receptor beta chain stems from a study of shared clonotypes between healthy human individuals. V trimming: 2 bases; J trimming: 3 bases; junction bases outside the gene matches: 3. The CDR3 is 14 amino acids. Germline V lookup: CDR1 SNHLY, CDR2 FYNNEI. This clone was recorded once. The antigen is unknown. General study points: Of the naive CD4 clonotypes, around 5.2% were shared across a handful of donors.

Every one of the donors was a Caucasian adult that lived in Nashville, Tennessee. Methods used by the authors: Because ImmunoSEQ provided only junction sequences with no quality scores, the filtering differed. Measured with immunoSEQ multiplex PCR; TCRdb has only the in-frame clones, and not every one. That table is the source of V, J and clone size, and D and trimming were worked out from the DNA. The sample includes about 2.4 million clones, roughly 92% of them seen just once. Sequencing used naive CD4+ T cells sorted from blood. The subset here: CD45RA+ positively selected. This chain links TRBV2 with TRBJ1-2; the match to TRBD1 covers 7 bases. This clonotype originated in a man between 18 and 35 years old in good health. This CDR3 is CASSELGQDYGYTF. The CDR3 coding sequence is TGTGCCAGCAGTGAATTAGGACAGGACTATGGCTACACCTTC.